This TCR beta chain was captured in a study of blood T cell repertoires in COVID-19. Study details: Donors in the United States, Italy and Spain gave samples during acute or convalescent COVID-19. T cells, B-cell-depleted T cells, or PBMCs provided the cDNA or gDNA that served as material.

CDR3 size: 16 residues. Germline CDR1 SNHLY, CDR2 FYNNEI. V gave up 3 bases and J gave up 2 bases, with 16 bases separating them. The data were produced by immunoSEQ multiplex PCR, yet TCRdb's version contains in-frame clones alone and is incomplete. This repertoire shows about 100,000 clones, 75% to 95% found once; its top ten account for less than 4.5%. The sequencing sample was made of peripheral blood. The clonotype was recovered from a man between 18 and 29 years old with acute or convalescent COVID-19. The chain uses TRBV2 and TRBJ1-1; D not certain. The CDR3 coding sequence is TGTGCCAGCAGTGAGATTGAGCTGGGCCTTAACACTGAAGCTTTCTTT. Residues: CASSEIELGLNTEAFF.